These T cell receptor beta chains were read from a single sample in a study of T cell repertoires in cytomegalovirus infection. TCRdb reanalysed the reads using MiXCR and keeps one entry per CDR3 protein. In the table there are 250,000 to 300,000 distinct CDR3 sequences, approximately 8.3% of which are singletons. The sequenced sample was PBMCs. These receptors all stem from a human donor in good health (CMV status not recorded). Some clones in this sample may be carry-over from other donors' samples. Each CDR3 is given with its conserved first and last residue. Fields, in order: V gene, D gene, clone size, J gene, CDR3 protein, CDR3 DNA. A D gene is named only where the DNA matches it firmly. Part of the rows lack a size; the others show once, few, many or a class for expanded clones.

TRBV7-2	.	many	TRBJ1-1	CASSLVSLEAFF	TGTGCCAGCAGCTTAGTGTCCCTTGAAGCTTTCTTT
TRBV4-3	.	.	TRBJ1-2	CASSQDRRPVDTF	TGCGCCAGCAGCCAAGATCGCCGGCCGGTTGACACCTTC
TRBV7-2	.	many	TRBJ1-2	CASSLQGTPNYGYTF	TGTGCCAGCAGCTTACAAGGGACTCCTAACTATGGCTACACCTTC
TRBV11-2	TRBD2	many	TRBJ2-7	CASSTGTSVAYEQYF	TGTGCCAGCAGCACCGGGACTAGCGTAGCCTACGAGCAGTACTTC
TRBV7-2	.	many	TRBJ1-1	CASSSAQGNTEAFF	TGTGCCAGCAGCTCAGCGCAGGGCAACACTGAAGCTTTCTTT
TRBV14	.	.	TRBJ1-1	CASSQVARSRAFF	TGTGCCAGCAGCCAAGTGGCCCGGAGTCGAGCTTTCTTT
TRBV7-2	TRBD1	many	TRBJ1-1	CASIPGTGHTEAFF	TGTGCCAGCATCCCCGGGACAGGGCACACTGAAGCTTTCTTT
TRBV6-5	TRBD1	many	TRBJ1-3	CASRVAGTGSGNTIYF	TGTGCCAGCAGGGTTGCCGGGACAGGATCTGGAAACACCATATATTTT
TRBV7-2	TRBD1	many	TRBJ2-7	CASGTGGGYEQYF	TGTGCCAGCGGGACAGGGGGCGGATACGAGCAGTACTTC
TRBV7-2	TRBD1	many	TRBJ2-5	CASSLGTGHGETQYF	TGTGCCAGCAGCTTAGGGACAGGGCATGGGGAGACCCAGTACTTC
TRBV7-2	.	many	TRBJ2-7	CASSFSVHSYEQYF	TGTGCCAGCAGCTTCTCAGTCCATTCCTACGAGCAGTACTTC
TRBV3-1	TRBD2	few	TRBJ2-7	CASSQGASGGYEQYF	TGTGCCAGCAGCCAAGGGGCTAGCGGGGGATACGAGCAGTACTTC
TRBV14	.	.	TRBJ1-5	CASSIGARQPQHF	TGTGCCAGCAGTATAGGGGCCCGACAGCCCCAGCATTTT
TRBV28	.	many	TRBJ2-1	CASSPSHGWDEQFF	TGTGCCAGCAGCCCGAGCCACGGGTGGGATGAGCAGTTCTTC
TRBV18	.	few	TRBJ2-1	CASSRRLADEQFF	TGTGCCAGCTCCCGAAGGTTGGCGGATGAGCAGTTCTTC
TRBV5-6	TRBD1	.	TRBJ1-2	CASSPRGTDYGYTF	TGTGCCAGCAGCCCCCGCGGGACAGACTATGGCTACACCTTC
TRBV7-9	.	many	TRBJ2-3	CASSFPGRPDTQYF	TGTGCCAGCAGTTTCCCAGGGCGCCCAGATACGCAGTATTTT
TRBV7-2	TRBD2	many	TRBJ2-7	CASSSPLAGHGISYEQYF	TGTGCCAGCAGCTCACCCTTAGCGGGACATGGGATCTCCTACGAGCAGTACTTC
TRBV20-1	TRBD1	many	TRBJ1-4	CSATGYEEKLFF	TGCAGTGCGACAGGGTATGAGGAAAAACTGTTTTTT
TRBV30	TRBD2	few	TRBJ2-5	CACSPGLAGTETQYF	TGTGCCTGTTCTCCTGGACTAGCGGGAACGGAGACCCAGTACTTC
TRBV7-2	.	many	TRBJ2-3	CASSLAPGQTDTQYF	TGTGCCAGCAGCTTAGCCCCAGGGCAAACAGATACGCAGTATTTT
TRBV28	.	few	TRBJ1-3	CASRSIGAGGNTIYF	TGTGCCAGCAGGTCTATCGGGGCTGGAGGAAACACCATATATTTT
TRBV6-6	TRBD1	few	TRBJ2-6	CASSYGTGISGANVLTF	TGTGCCAGCAGTTACGGGACAGGCATCTCTGGGGCCAACGTCCTGACTTTC
TRBV7-2	.	.	TRBJ2-7	CASSFDPMTSYEQYF	TGTGCCAGCAGCTTCGACCCGATGACTAGTTACGAGCAGTACTTC
TRBV4-1	.	.	TRBJ2-1	CASSPYWERNEQFF	TGCGCCAGCAGCCCTTACTGGGAGAGGAATGAGCAGTTCTTC
TRBV7-2	.	.	TRBJ1-4	CASSLSSLLNEKLFF	TGTGCCAGCAGCTTAAGCAGCCTGCTTAATGAAAAACTGTTTTTT
TRBV12-5	TRBD2	few	TRBJ2-1	CASGLVTSGEFYNEQFF	TGTGCTAGTGGTTTGGTTACTAGCGGGGAATTCTACAATGAGCAGTTCTTC